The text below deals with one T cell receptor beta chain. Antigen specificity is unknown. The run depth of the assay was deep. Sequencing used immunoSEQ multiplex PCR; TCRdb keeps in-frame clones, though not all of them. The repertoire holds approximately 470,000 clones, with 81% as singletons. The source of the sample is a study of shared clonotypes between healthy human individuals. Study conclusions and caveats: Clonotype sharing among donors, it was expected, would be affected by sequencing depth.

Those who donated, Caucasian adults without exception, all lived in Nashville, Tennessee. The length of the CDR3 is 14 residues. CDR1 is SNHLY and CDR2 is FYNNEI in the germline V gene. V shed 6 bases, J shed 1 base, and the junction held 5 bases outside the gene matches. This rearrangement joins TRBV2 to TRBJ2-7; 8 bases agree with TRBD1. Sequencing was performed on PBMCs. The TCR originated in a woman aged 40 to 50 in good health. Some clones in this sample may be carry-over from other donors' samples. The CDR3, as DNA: TGTGCCAGCAGCGACAGGGGTATTTCCTACGAGCAGTACTTC. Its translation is CASSDRGISYEQYF.